A single sample is the source of the 27 T cell receptor beta chains below, sequenced in a study of blood T cell repertoires in COVID-19. The repertoire was sequenced with immunoSEQ multiplex PCR; TCRdb's copy has only in-frame clones and lacks some. The repertoire includes about 130,000 clones, approximately 81% of them detected once, and more than 5% sits in the top ten. Sequenced material: peripheral blood. The receptors were gathered from a man aged 60 to 69 with acute or convalescent COVID-19.

V usage is TRBV3-1 (or the pseudogene TRBV3-2) and J usage is TRBJ1-2; 8 positions match TRBD1. This CDR3 is built from 13 residues. CDR1 LGHDT and CDR2 YNNKEL come from the germline V gene (reference sequence). V shed 0 bases and J 8 bases; nucleotides not matched to a gene: 2. As DNA, the CDR3 is TGTGCCAGCAGCCAAGACTACAGGGGGGGCTACACCTTC. Protein product: CASSQDYRGGYTF.

The chain joins TRBV5-1 to TRBJ1-1; 8 positions match TRBD1. J lost 4 bases, V lost 3 bases, and 11 bases had no gene match. In germline, CDR1 is SGHRS, CDR2 YFSETQ. CDR3 length: 16 residues. CDR3 sequence: CASSWDRSMVGTEAFF. CDR3 bases: TGCGCCAGCAGCTGGGACAGGAGTATGGTGGGCACTGAAGCTTTCTTT.

The chain combines TRBV7-3 with TRBJ2-1; the D is unclear. Trimming cost V 3 bases and J 0 bases, with 9 bases left between them. The CDR3 contains 15 residues. CDR1 SGHTA and CDR2 FQGTGA come from the germline V gene. The CDR3 DNA reads as TGTGCCAGCAGCTTTCGCACAGCCTCCTACAATGAGCAGTTCTTC. Translating it yields CASSFRTASYNEQFF.

The V call is TRBV5-8, the J call TRBJ1-2; D is uncertain. Germline lookup yields CDR1 SGHTS and CDR2 YDEGEE. The CDR3 totals 14 residues. The germline V and J ends were trimmed by 6 bases and 7 bases, with 19 bases remaining between them. Here the CDR3 reads CASTTARYSSGYTF. The CDR3 bases are TGTGCCAGCACCACCGCCCGGTATAGCTCTGGCTACACCTTC.

V and J are TRBV10-2 and TRBJ1-2, with TRBD1 as a possible D gene (6 bases). This CDR3 has 13 residues. V lost 8 bases and J lost 3, with 13 bases in between. The germline CDR1 and CDR2 sequences are WSHSY and SAAADI. CDR3: CASARTADYGYTF. The CDR3 bases are TGCGCCAGCGCTAGGACAGCTGACTATGGCTACACCTTC.

Only one count was recorded for this clone. The chain carries TRBV27 and TRBJ1-1; D is possibly TRBD1 (5 bases). With 4 bases removed from V and 0 bases from J, the gap between germline ends came to 6 bases. The CDR3 totals 13 residues. From germline, CDR1 is MNHEY and CDR2 SMNVEV (reference sequence). CDR3 DNA sequence: TGTGCCAGCAGTTCCAGGGTGAACACTGAAGCTTTCTTT. This gives the protein CASSSRVNTEAFF.

The chain couples TRBV18 to TRBJ2-5, with TRBD1 matching 7 bases. Looked up from germline, CDR1 is KGHSH and CDR2 is LQKENI. J gave up 1 base and V 5 bases, and 7 bases lay outside the gene matches. The CDR3 has 15 amino acids. This CDR3 is CASSTGQAGQETQYF. Here the CDR3 DNA reads TGTGCCAGCTCAACCGGACAGGCGGGCCAAGAGACCCAGTACTTC. Full variable domain (outside the CDR3, taken from reference TRBV18 and TRBJ2-5): NAGVMQNPRHLVRRRGQEARLRCSPMKGHSHVYWYRQLPEEGLKFMVYLQKENIIDESGMPKERFSAEFPKEGPSILRIQQVVRGDSAAYFCASSTGQAGQETQYFGPGTRLLVL.

This clone occurred a few times. This chain links TRBV3-1 (or the pseudogene TRBV3-2) with TRBJ2-2; the match to TRBD2 covers 12 bases. The CDR3 extends over 21 amino acids. The V gene's germline CDR1 is LGHDT and CDR2 YNNKEL (reference sequence). Losses at the gene ends were 4 bases for V and 0 bases for J; bases not matched to a gene: 15. This chain's CDR3 is CASSPQGPGLAGFSNTGELFF. CDR3 nucleotides: TGTGCCAGCAGCCCCCAAGGACCGGGACTAGCGGGCTTTTCGAACACCGGGGAGCTGTTTTTT.

V and J are TRBV2 and TRBJ1-2; 10 bases map to TRBD1. Losses at the gene ends were 5 bases for V and 4 bases for J; bases not matched to a gene: 7. This CDR3 has 15 residues. The germline gives CDR1 SNHLY, CDR2 FYNNEI. CDR3 amino acids: CASSIRDRGAYGYTF. The CDR3 DNA reads TGTGCCAGCAGTATCCGGGACAGGGGCGCCTATGGCTACACCTTC. The variable domain in full, with the rest retrieved from reference TRBV2 and TRBJ1-2, is EPEVTQTPSHQVTQMGQEVILRCVPISNHLYFYWYRQILGQKVEFLVSFYNNEISEKSEIFDDQFSVERPDGSNFTLKIRSTKLEDSAMYFCASSIRDRGAYGYTFGSGTRLTVV.

The chain combines TRBV28 with TRBJ1-1; D may be TRBD1 (6 bases). This CDR3 has 13 residues. CDR1 and CDR2 (germline): MDHEN, SYDVKM. Trimming shortened V by 5 bases and J by 7 bases, and 14 bases separated the two germline ends. CDR3 residues: CASSIQGSLEAFF. CDR3 nucleotides: TGTGCCAGCAGTATACAGGGTTCTCTTGAAGCTTTCTTT. The variable domain in full, completed from reference TRBV28 and TRBJ1-1, reads DVKVTQSSRYLVKRTGEKVFLECVQDMDHENMFWYRQDPGLGLRLIYFSYDVKMKEKGDIPEGYSVSREKKERFSLILESASTNQTSMYLCASSIQGSLEAFFGQGTRLTVV.

The chain couples TRBV27 to TRBJ1-6; D not resolved. This CDR3 comprises 13 residues. Germline values: CDR1 MNHEY, CDR2 SMNVEV (reference sequence). V was trimmed by 3 bases and J by 7 bases, leaving 7 bases between them. CDR3 protein: CASSFGGNSPLHF. The CDR3 bases are TGTGCCAGCAGTTTCGGAGGGAATTCACCCCTCCACTTT.

The table lists this clone with a count of one. In nucleotides, the CDR3 is TGTGCCAGCAGTACAAGAACAGGGACTGGCTACACCTTC. Translated, it gives CASSTRTGTGYTF. V and J are TRBV28 and TRBJ1-2; a weak D match, TRBD1 (6 bases). Trimming shortened V by 5 bases and J by 7 bases, and 14 bases separated the two germline ends. This CDR3 is 13 amino acids long. Germline values: CDR1 MDHEN, CDR2 SYDVKM.

This clone has only a few counts. The chain recombines TRBV6-4 with TRBJ2-1; unclear D gene. CDR3 size: 12 residues. V was pared by 2 bases and J by 7 bases, with 6 bases between. Germline CDR1 reads MRHNA; CDR2 reads SNTAGT. The DNA for the CDR3 is TGTGCCAGCAGTGACGATAGTAATGAGCAGTTCTTC. Amino acid sequence: CASSDDSNEQFF.

CDR3 amino acids: CASSPTWTGETEAFF. Here the CDR3 DNA reads TGTGCCAGCAGCCCAACTTGGACAGGGGAGACTGAAGCTTTCTTT. This chain joins TRBV7-3 and TRBJ1-1; 9 bases align to TRBD1. This CDR3 comprises 15 residues. V was pared by 5 bases and J by 5 bases, with 9 bases of the junction left unmatched. The V gene's germline CDR1 is SGHTA and CDR2 FQGTGA.

J is TRBJ2-5 and V is TRBV6-5, with TRBD1 matching over 7 bases. CDR3 length: 15 residues. The V segment lost 6 bases and the J segment 2 bases; nucleotides outside the gene matches: 9. Germline CDR1 is MNHEY and CDR2 is SVGAGI. CDR3 amino acids: CASSLTQGDQETQYF. Written as DNA, the CDR3 is TGTGCCAGCAGCTTAACCCAGGGGGATCAAGAGACCCAGTACTTC.

The chain recombines TRBV2 with TRBJ1-5; TRBD1 agrees at 7 bases. The CDR3 sequence is 14 residues long. Germline V gives CDR1 SNHLY, CDR2 FYNNEI. With 8 bases clipped from V and 0 bases from J, the junction kept 4 bases outside the gene matches. CDR3: CASRDSYSNQPQHF. The CDR3 DNA follows: TGTGCCAGCCGGGACAGCTATAGCAATCAGCCCCAGCATTTT.

The chain has TRBV7-3 and TRBJ1-6; D is uncertain. CDR1 is SGHTA and CDR2 is FQGTGA in the germline V gene. CDR3 length equals 14 residues. Trimming stripped 5 bases from V and 9 bases from J, with 14 bases between. The CDR3 DNA reads as TGTGCCAGCAGCCCCGGTGCCGCTAGTTCACCCCTCCACTTT. Protein: CASSPGAASSPLHF. The full variable domain, its missing parts supplied by reference TRBV7-3 and TRBJ1-6, is GAGVSQTPSNKVTEKGKYVELRCDPISGHTALYWYRQSLGQGPEFLIYFQGTGAADDSGLPNDRFFAVRPEGSVSTLKIQRTERGDSAVYLCASSPGAASSPLHFGNGTRLTVT.

This chain connects TRBV10-2 to TRBJ1-1; maybe TRBD1 (5 bases). The V end was cut by 6 bases, the J end by 4 bases, with 15 bases between. CDR3 length: 14 residues. The germline V gene has CDR1 WSHSY and CDR2 SAAADI. The CDR3 coding sequence is TGCGCCAGCAGGGGAACGGGGGGAGGCACTGAAGCTTTCTTT. Its protein product is CASRGTGGGTEAFF.

This rearrangement joins TRBV5-4 to TRBJ2-3; 7 bases map to TRBD1. The CDR3 has 16 amino acids. Trimming took 3 bases from V and 1 from J; bases not matched to a gene: 8. Germline CDR1 SGHNT, CDR2 YYREEE (reference sequence). The CDR3 DNA reads TGTGCCAGCAGCTCAAGTATTACAGGGGGCACAGATACGCAGTATTTT. The encoded protein is CASSSSITGGTDTQYF.

The chain joins TRBV7-8 to TRBJ2-2; D call uncertain. The CDR3 runs 13 residues. Trimming removed 10 bases at V and 0 bases at J, with 9 bases between. CDR1 and CDR2 (germline): SGHVS, FQNEAQ. DNA of the CDR3: TGTGCCACCACACCATCGAACACCGGGGAGCTGTTTTTT. This sequence encodes CATTPSNTGELFF.

For the CDR3, the DNA is TGTGCCAGTACGGTGGGCAGGGGGCCTGGAAACACCATATATTTT. It yields the protein CASTVGRGPGNTIYF. This chain uses TRBV19 with TRBJ1-3, with 8 bases identical to TRBD1. The CDR3 sequence is 15 residues long. Germline trimming cut 7 bases from V and 2 bases from J; bases unmatched to any gene: 7. CDR1 and CDR2 from the germline V gene are LNHDA and SQIVND (reference sequence).

The genes are TRBV5-1 and TRBJ2-5; D uncertain. The CDR3 length is 15 residues. CDR1 is SGHRS, CDR2 YFSETQ, per germline. V was cut by 0 bases and J by 2 bases, with 11 bases left in between. The CDR3 nucleotides are TGCGCCAGCAGCTTGGCCGTTTCCGGGCAAGAGACCCAGTACTTC. This gives the protein CASSLAVSGQETQYF.

V usage is TRBV6-5 and J usage is TRBJ2-1, with 7 bases aligning to TRBD2. Trimming took 5 bases from V and 4 from J; bases not matched to a gene: 5. Germline assignment: CDR1 MNHEY and CDR2 SVGAGI. This CDR3 is 14 amino acids long. DNA for the CDR3: TGTGCCAGCAGTAAGCGGGACCTTTACAATGAGCAGTTCTTC. It codes for CASSKRDLYNEQFF.

The chain has TRBV3-1 (or the pseudogene TRBV3-2) and TRBJ1-4, with 7 bases matching TRBD1. The CDR3 contains 15 residues. Germline CDR1 LGHDT, CDR2 YNNKEL (reference sequence). V lost 6 bases to trimming and J lost 5 bases; unmatched junction nucleotides: 9. CDR3 sequence: CASRGGGTGNEKLFF. The CDR3 region has the DNA TGTGCCAGCAGAGGGGGCGGGACGGGAAATGAAAAACTGTTTTTT.

The genes are TRBV6-5 and TRBJ2-2, with TRBD1 matching 8 bases. J lost 6 bases, V lost 6 bases, and 9 bases had no gene match. CDR3 length equals 15 residues. Germline V lookup: CDR1 MNHEY, CDR2 SVGAGI. The chain's CDR3 is CASSPDRGSAGELFF. For the CDR3, the DNA is TGTGCCAGCAGCCCAGACAGGGGATCGGCCGGGGAGCTGTTTTTT.

This clone was observed a single time. V and J are TRBV5-4 and TRBJ2-2, with 8 bases lining up with TRBD2. Germline assignment: CDR1 SGHNT and CDR2 YYREEE (reference sequence). V gave up 0 bases and J gave up 5 bases; unmatched junction bases: 6. This CDR3 spans 16 amino acids. The CDR3 coding sequence is TGTGCCAGCAGCTTGGGAGCGGGAGTTGAAACCGGGGAGCTGTTTTTT. Translating gives CASSLGAGVETGELFF. Full variable domain (remainder filled in from reference TRBV5-4 and TRBJ2-2): ETGVTQSPTHLIKTRGQQVTLRCSSQSGHNTVSWYQQALGQGPQFIFQYYREEENGRGNFPPRFSGLQFPNYSSELNVNALELDDSALYLCASSLGAGVETGELFFGEGSRLTVL.

This clone has just one count. The chain has TRBV5-6 and TRBJ2-2; 7 positions agree with TRBD1. The trim removed 4 bases at V and 0 bases at J, leaving 15 bases unmatched. This CDR3 is built from 19 residues. Germline assignment: CDR1 SGHDT and CDR2 YYEEEE. The CDR3 spells CASSQIWDSLQPNTGELFF. Written as DNA, the CDR3 is TGTGCCAGCAGCCAAATTTGGGACAGCCTCCAACCGAACACCGGGGAGCTGTTTTTT.